The entry that follows covers one T cell receptor beta chain sequence. Antigen: not known. Specified time point: blood from clinic visit 5 months post-surgery; TSC patient then seizure free. Surgery cases with the highest brain T cell transcript signatures were chosen for sequencing. Patients received at least one anti-epileptic drug before surgery. Sequenced by immunoSEQ multiplex PCR; TCRdb stores in-frame clones only, minus some. The sample yields approximately 330,000 clones, about 93% seen once. The CDR3 extends over 15 amino acids. Trimming cost V 1 base and J 0 bases, with 7 bases left between them. The V gene's germline CDR1 is LNHDA and CDR2 SQIVND (reference sequence). These data are taken from a study of brain T cells in children with intractable seizures. Regarding the study as a whole: Clones missing pre-surgery may reflect undersampling of that blood sample. Only CDR3 sequence similarity suggested viral specificity, without known HCMV serostatus.

Sequencing was performed on peripheral blood, taken approximately 5 months after surgery. This TCR came from a boy in the first two years of life with tuberous sclerosis and intractable seizures. The chain links TRBV19 to TRBJ2-1; D not resolved. CDR3 nucleotides: TGTGCCAGTAGTATAGTCCATAGCTCCTACAATGAGCAGTTCTTC. Amino acid sequence: CASSIVHSSYNEQFF.